One and the same sample provided the 10 T cell receptor beta chains below, sequenced in a study of blood T cell repertoires in COVID-19. Here immunoSEQ multiplex PCR was the method, and the copy in TCRdb shows in-frame clones only, minus some. The profile shows 120,000 to 150,000 clones, 70% to 85% of them singletons. The sequenced material came from peripheral blood. The source is a woman aged 45-59 years in a cohort sampled during active or convalescent COVID-19.

This rearrangement joins TRBV19 to TRBJ2-1; 8 positions agree with TRBD2. The germline V gene encodes CDR1 LNHDA and CDR2 SQIVND (reference sequence). V dropped 7 bases and J dropped 2; count of bases not matched to a gene: 7. This CDR3 is built from 15 residues. In DNA, the CDR3 is TGTGCCAGTACCCCCGGGGGGGCCCCCTACAATGAGCAGTTCTTC. This gives the protein CASTPGGAPYNEQFF. Based on the CDR3 plus reference TRBV19 and TRBJ2-1, the full variable domain is DGGITQSPKYLFRKEGQNVTLSCEQNLNHDAMYWYRQDPGQGLRLIYYSQIVNDFQKGDIAEGYSVSREKKESFPLTVTSAQKNPTAFYLCASTPGGAPYNEQFFGPGTRLTVL.

The V and J genes are TRBV28 and TRBJ1-3; D remains unclear. This CDR3 contains 14 residues. With 6 bases removed from V and 4 bases from J, the gap between germline ends came to 13 bases. Germline V gene data show CDR1 as MDHEN and CDR2 as SYDVKM. CDR3 loop: CASSPGGRGNTIYF. In DNA, the CDR3 is TGTGCCAGCAGCCCAGGAGGGCGAGGAAACACCATATATTTT.

This chain links TRBV6-2 or TRBV6-3 with TRBJ1-5; tentatively, D is TRBD1 (5 bases). Germline CDR1 is MNHEY and CDR2 is SVGEGT. Between the trimmed V and J ends, which lost 4 bases and 4 bases, there was a span of 8 bases. The CDR3 loop spans 13 amino acids. Here the CDR3 DNA reads TGTGCCAGCAGTTTCAACAGGAATCAGCCCCAGCATTTT. As protein: CASSFNRNQPQHF.

The rearrangement links TRBV7-9 to TRBJ2-5; TRBD1 agrees at 8 bases. Germline lookup yields CDR1 SEHNR and CDR2 FQNEAQ (reference sequence). This CDR3 has 13 residues. The ends lost 5 bases at V and 5 bases at J; junction bases unmatched: 4. CDR3 nucleotides: TGTGCCAGCAGCGGACAGGGCCATGAGACCCAGTACTTC. The encoded protein is CASSGQGHETQYF.

The CDR3: CASSGQGNYNEQFF. The CDR3 DNA reads TGTGCCAGCAGCGGTCAGGGTAACTACAATGAGCAGTTCTTC. The V gene is TRBV7-2, the J gene TRBJ2-1, with D perhaps TRBD1 (5 bases). The germline gives CDR1 SGHTA, CDR2 FQGNSA. V lost 5 bases to trimming and J lost 3 bases, with 11 bases between them. The CDR3 is 14 residues long.

This clone was observed a handful of times. The chain links TRBV5-8 to TRBJ1-3, with TRBD1 matching 7 bases. The CDR3 contains 15 residues. The germline gives CDR1 SGHTS, CDR2 YDEGEE. V shed 0 bases and J 3 bases; nucleotides not matched to a gene: 3. The CDR3 loop reads CASSLEGGDGNTIYF. CDR3 sequence (DNA): TGTGCCAGCAGCTTGGAAGGGGGCGATGGAAACACCATATATTTT. Together with reference TRBV5-8 and TRBJ1-3, the CDR3 gives the full variable domain: EAGVTQSPTHLIKTRGQQATLRCSPISGHTSVYWYQQALGLGLQFLLWYDEGEERNRGNFPPRFSGRQFPNYSSELNVNALELEDSALYLCASSLEGGDGNTIYFGEGSWLTVV.

The chain carries TRBV4-1 and TRBJ1-5, with 7 bases aligning to TRBD1. Per germline, CDR1 MGHRA and CDR2 YSYEKL. The ends lost 0 bases at V and 0 bases at J; junction bases unmatched: 14. The CDR3 extends over 20 amino acids. The CDR3 coding sequence is TGCGCCAGCAGCCAAGAAGTGTCTCTCGGGGGACAGAATAGCAATCAGCCCCAGCATTTT. Protein product: CASSQEVSLGGQNSNQPQHF.

V usage is TRBV19 and J usage is TRBJ1-5, with 7 bases fitting TRBD1. Germline V gene lookup returns CDR1 LNHDA and CDR2 SQIVND (reference sequence). The CDR3 is made up of 15 amino acids. The V gene end was trimmed by 6 bases and the J gene end by 0 bases; junction bases not matched to a gene: 5. CDR3 nucleotide sequence: TGTGCCAGTAGGAGGGACAGAAATAGCAATCAGCCCCAGCATTTT. Protein sequence: CASRRDRNSNQPQHF.

The V and J genes are TRBV5-5 and TRBJ2-5; TRBD1 is a possible D gene (7 bases). The CDR3 contains 15 residues. The germline V gene encodes CDR1 SGHKS and CDR2 YYEKEE (reference sequence). V was cut by 0 bases and J by 5 bases, with 14 bases left in between. The CDR3 region has the DNA TGTGCCAGCAGCTTGGATCCAGGGGGGAGTGAGACCCAGTACTTC. Its translation: CASSLDPGGSETQYF. Full variable domain (rest looked up from reference TRBV5-5 and TRBJ2-5): DAGVTQSPTHLIKTRGQQVTLRCSPISGHKSVSWYQQVLGQGPQFIFQYYEKEERGRGNFPDRFSARQFPNYSSELNVNALLLGDSALYLCASSLDPGGSETQYFGPGTRLLVL.

The V and J genes are TRBV7-9 and TRBJ2-1, with 12 bases identical to TRBD2. There are 17 residues in the CDR3. J was trimmed by 5 bases and V by 4 bases; bases with no gene match: 9. The germline V gene encodes CDR1 SEHNR and CDR2 FQNEAQ (reference sequence). DNA for the CDR3: TGTGCCAGCAGCTCCACAACCCGGACTAGCGGGGACAATGAGCAGTTCTTC. As protein: CASSSTTRTSGDNEQFF.